This TCR beta chain comes out of a study of neurological immune-mediated disorders. There are many counts of this clonotype. V shed 3 bases, J shed 7 bases, and the junction held 7 bases outside the gene matches. This CDR3 has 14 residues. The germline gives CDR1 SGHKS, CDR2 YYEKEE (reference sequence). cDNA synthesis was performed by 5'RACE with 10-nucleotide random UMIs. Whenever a sequencing run was performed, it yielded over 190 million TCR-beta sequences from 15-18 subjects. TCRdb reprocessed the 5' RACE reads with MiXCR, giving one entry per CDR3 protein. In the table there are 45,000 to 55,000 distinct CDR3 sequences, more than 5% of which are singletons. Sorted libraries came from 950,000 to 1,000,000 CD4+ or CD8+ T cells.

The sample taken for sequencing was CD4+ T cells from blood. The sequence derives from a woman younger than 35 with multiple sclerosis. The chain employs TRBV5-5 and TRBJ2-1, with 7 bases lining up with TRBD1. The DNA of the CDR3 is TGTGCCAGCAGCTCGACGACAGGGTCAAATGAGCAGTTCTTC. Protein: CASSSTTGSNEQFF.